The rows below give T cell receptor beta chains drawn from one sample of a study of shared T cell receptors in the human thymus. Only in-frame clones appear in the TCRdb table, and some are missing; sequencing was by immunoSEQ multiplex PCR. This table holds approximately 490,000 clones, 75% to 80% found once. The sample also formed part of further work on human thymus T cells.

Sequencing was performed on thymocytes. The receptors come from a boy younger than two with a congenital heart defect. The CDR3 runs from the conserved cysteine through the conserved F or W. D genes are given only for firm matches. Rows give clone size only sometimes, using once, few, many, or a class for an expanded clone.

len: 15; abundance: .; d_gene: TRBD2; j_gene: TRBJ2-1; v_gene: TRBV11-2; CDR3aa: CASSLLAGPYNEQFF; CDR3nt: TGTGCCAGCAGCTTACTAGCGGGACCCTACAATGAGCAGTTCTTC
len: 16; abundance: once; d_gene: TRBD2; j_gene: TRBJ2-1; v_gene: TRBV27; CDR3aa: CASSPWREGPRDEQFF; CDR3nt: TGTGCCTCCTCTCCCTGGCGGGAGGGCCCTCGGGATGAGCAGTTCTTC
len: 17; abundance: .; d_gene: TRBD1; j_gene: TRBJ2-6; v_gene: TRBV27; CDR3aa: CASSPGTGEDGANVLTF; CDR3nt: TGTGCCAGCAGTCCAGGGACAGGGGAAGACGGGGCCAACGTCCTGACTTTC
len: 15; abundance: .; d_gene: .; j_gene: TRBJ2-4; v_gene: TRBV5-5; CDR3aa: CASSFWGGAKNIQYF; CDR3nt: TGTGCCAGCAGCTTTTGGGGAGGAGCCAAAAACATTCAGTACTTC
len: 14; abundance: .; d_gene: .; j_gene: TRBJ2-7; v_gene: TRBV7-2; CDR3aa: CASSFRRDVTEQYF; CDR3nt: TGTGCCAGCAGCTTTCGGAGGGACGTGACCGAGCAGTACTTC
len: 15; abundance: .; d_gene: .; j_gene: TRBJ2-3; v_gene: TRBV4-1; CDR3aa: CASSQGRARTDTQYF; CDR3nt: TGCGCCAGCAGCCAAGGTCGTGCGAGGACAGATACGCAGTATTTT
len: 15; abundance: few; d_gene: TRBD2; j_gene: TRBJ2-1; v_gene: TRBV12-5; CDR3aa: CASGHTSATYNEQFF; CDR3nt: TGTGCTAGTGGCCATACTAGCGCCACCTACAATGAGCAGTTCTTC
len: 14; abundance: .; d_gene: .; j_gene: TRBJ1-5; v_gene: TRBV19; CDR3aa: CASSDPGSNQPQHF; CDR3nt: TGTGCCAGTTCTGATCCGGGAAGCAATCAGCCCCAGCATTTT
len: 12; abundance: .; d_gene: .; j_gene: TRBJ2-3; v_gene: TRBV2; CDR3aa: CASRYGADTQYF; CDR3nt: TGTGCCAGCCGGTACGGGGCAGATACGCAGTATTTT
len: 15; abundance: .; d_gene: .; j_gene: TRBJ2-7; v_gene: TRBV6-5; CDR3aa: CASSHQAGLGHEQYF; CDR3nt: TGTGCCAGCAGCCACCAGGCGGGATTGGGTCACGAGCAGTACTTC
len: 15; abundance: .; d_gene: .; j_gene: TRBJ1-1; v_gene: TRBV19; CDR3aa: CASTPLGRGNTEAFF; CDR3nt: TGTGCCAGTACCCCTCTCGGACGGGGGAACACTGAAGCTTTCTTT
len: 12; abundance: .; d_gene: .; j_gene: TRBJ2-2; v_gene: TRBV27; CDR3aa: CASSLGQGELFF; CDR3nt: TGTGCCAGCAGTCTTGGACAGGGGGAGCTGTTTTTT
len: 16; abundance: .; d_gene: TRBD2; j_gene: TRBJ2-5; v_gene: TRBV28; CDR3aa: CASSATTSGKGETQYF; CDR3nt: TGTGCCAGCAGTGCCACGACTAGCGGGAAGGGAGAGACCCAGTACTTC
len: 14; abundance: .; d_gene: .; j_gene: TRBJ1-2; v_gene: TRBV27; CDR3aa: CASSGFGGLGGYTF; CDR3nt: TGTGCCAGCAGCGGCTTTGGGGGACTTGGGGGCTACACCTTC
len: 15; abundance: .; d_gene: TRBD1; j_gene: TRBJ2-7; v_gene: TRBV9; CDR3aa: CASSGRDRGPYEQYF; CDR3nt: TGTGCCAGCAGCGGGCGGGACAGGGGCCCCTACGAGCAGTACTTC
len: 15; abundance: .; d_gene: TRBD1; j_gene: TRBJ2-7; v_gene: TRBV6-5; CDR3aa: CASSYRQGSMWEQYF; CDR3nt: TGTGCCAGCAGTTACCGACAGGGGAGTATGTGGGAGCAGTACTTC
len: 15; abundance: .; d_gene: TRBD1; j_gene: TRBJ2-7; v_gene: TRBV30; CDR3aa: CAWSTPARGPHEQYF; CDR3nt: TGTGCCTGGAGTACCCCGGCCAGGGGGCCCCACGAGCAGTACTTC
len: 18; abundance: few; d_gene: TRBD2; j_gene: TRBJ2-3; v_gene: TRBV7-2; CDR3aa: CASSPLLPTSGRSDTQYF; CDR3nt: TGTGCCAGCAGCCCCTTACTTCCGACTAGCGGGAGATCAGATACGCAGTATTTT
len: 14; abundance: .; d_gene: .; j_gene: TRBJ1-3; v_gene: TRBV6-6; CDR3aa: CASSLGGVGNTIYF; CDR3nt: TGTGCCAGCAGTTTAGGGGGGGTTGGAAACACCATATATTTT
len: 13; abundance: .; d_gene: .; j_gene: TRBJ2-1; v_gene: TRBV11-3; CDR3aa: CASSPDEEDEQFF; CDR3nt: TGTGCCAGCAGCCCCGATGAGGAAGATGAGCAGTTCTTC
len: 12; abundance: .; d_gene: .; j_gene: TRBJ2-1; v_gene: TRBV11-2; CDR3aa: CASSRDIKEQFF; CDR3nt: TGTGCCAGCAGCCGGGACATAAAGGAGCAGTTCTTC
len: 15; abundance: .; d_gene: .; j_gene: TRBJ1-1; v_gene: TRBV11-3; CDR3aa: CASGPLERSNTEAFF; CDR3nt: TGTGCCAGCGGCCCACTTGAGCGTAGCAACACTGAAGCTTTCTTT
len: 14; abundance: few; d_gene: TRBD2; j_gene: TRBJ2-1; v_gene: TRBV29-1; CDR3aa: CSVEREGPDDEQFF; CDR3nt: TGCAGCGTTGAGCGGGAGGGCCCAGACGATGAGCAGTTCTTC
len: 19; abundance: .; d_gene: TRBD2; j_gene: TRBJ2-3; v_gene: TRBV5-6; CDR3aa: CASSSSPKLAGGRLDTQYF; CDR3nt: TGTGCCAGCAGCTCCTCACCCAAACTAGCGGGAGGGCGCTTGGATACGCAGTATTTT
len: 17; abundance: .; d_gene: TRBD1; j_gene: TRBJ2-7; v_gene: TRBV11-3; CDR3aa: CASSLDRETGASYEQYF; CDR3nt: TGTGCCAGCAGCTTAGATCGGGAGACAGGGGCCTCCTACGAGCAGTACTTC
len: 18; abundance: .; d_gene: TRBD1; j_gene: TRBJ1-2; v_gene: TRBV15; CDR3aa: CATSRGQGASPSPYGYTF; CDR3nt: TGTGCCACCAGCAGAGGACAGGGGGCATCTCCATCTCCCTATGGCTACACCTTC
len: 15; abundance: .; d_gene: .; j_gene: TRBJ1-5; v_gene: TRBV27; CDR3aa: CASSRAREGNQPQHF; CDR3nt: TGTGCCAGCAGTCGAGCCAGGGAGGGCAATCAGCCCCAGCATTTT
len: 18; abundance: .; d_gene: .; j_gene: TRBJ2-7; v_gene: TRBV4-3; CDR3aa: CASSQDYPRLALFYEQYF; CDR3nt: TGCGCCAGCAGCCAAGATTATCCCCGCCTAGCGCTGTTCTACGAGCAGTACTTC
len: 16; abundance: .; d_gene: TRBD2; j_gene: TRBJ2-1; v_gene: TRBV7-9; CDR3aa: CASSPGTSGTYNEQFF; CDR3nt: TGTGCCAGCAGCCCGGGGACTAGCGGGACCTACAATGAGCAGTTCTTC
len: 15; abundance: few; d_gene: TRBD1; j_gene: TRBJ2-5; v_gene: TRBV15; CDR3aa: CATSDFTGGSETQYF; CDR3nt: TGTGCCACCAGCGACTTTACAGGGGGCAGCGAGACCCAGTACTTC
len: 16; abundance: .; d_gene: TRBD1; j_gene: TRBJ1-1; v_gene: TRBV4-3; CDR3aa: CASSPYVPGQPPEAFF; CDR3nt: TGCGCCAGCAGCCCATACGTCCCGGGACAGCCCCCTGAAGCTTTCTTT
len: 17; abundance: .; d_gene: .; j_gene: TRBJ1-1; v_gene: TRBV5-4; CDR3aa: CASSLDRIGGMNTEAFF; CDR3nt: TGTGCCAGCAGCCTGGACAGAATTGGGGGGATGAACACTGAAGCTTTCTTT
len: 15; abundance: .; d_gene: TRBD2; j_gene: TRBJ2-7; v_gene: TRBV7-2; CDR3aa: CASSSSSGSSYEQYF; CDR3nt: TGTGCCAGCAGCTCCTCGAGCGGGAGTTCCTACGAGCAGTACTTC
len: 16; abundance: once; d_gene: TRBD2; j_gene: TRBJ2-7; v_gene: TRBV11-3; CDR3aa: CASSLVRLAGVNEQYF; CDR3nt: TGTGCCAGCAGCTTAGTGCGCCTAGCGGGAGTAAACGAGCAGTACTTC
len: 17; abundance: few; d_gene: TRBD1; j_gene: TRBJ1-2; v_gene: TRBV5-6; CDR3aa: CASSLKGPPGQRRGYTF; CDR3nt: TGTGCCAGCAGCTTAAAAGGGCCCCCGGGACAGCGTCGAGGCTACACCTTC
len: 17; abundance: .; d_gene: TRBD2; j_gene: TRBJ2-2; v_gene: TRBV6-4; CDR3aa: CASSASSSGANTGELFF; CDR3nt: TGTGCCAGCAGCGCCTCCTCAAGCGGGGCGAACACCGGGGAGCTGTTTTTT
len: 19; abundance: .; d_gene: TRBD2; j_gene: TRBJ2-1; v_gene: TRBV4-2; CDR3aa: CASSQDSPSGLALRHEQFF; CDR3nt: TGTGCCAGCAGCCAAGATTCCCCCTCCGGACTAGCCCTCCGCCATGAGCAGTTCTTC
len: 14; abundance: .; d_gene: .; j_gene: TRBJ1-5; v_gene: TRBV5-6; CDR3aa: CASSLRDSNQPQHF; CDR3nt: TGTGCCAGCAGCTTGCGCGATAGCAATCAGCCCCAGCATTTT
len: 18; abundance: .; d_gene: .; j_gene: TRBJ2-6; v_gene: TRBV11-3; CDR3aa: CASSLHFSGASGANVLTF; CDR3nt: TGTGCCAGCAGCTTACACTTCTCAGGGGCTTCTGGGGCCAACGTCCTGACTTTC
len: 17; abundance: once; d_gene: .; j_gene: TRBJ2-2; v_gene: TRBV13; CDR3aa: CASTIGAGRGKGGELFF; CDR3nt: TGTGCCAGCACAATCGGGGCCGGCCGCGGGAAAGGCGGGGAGCTGTTTTTT
len: 15; abundance: .; d_gene: TRBD2; j_gene: TRBJ2-7; v_gene: TRBV4-1; CDR3aa: CASSHAWTRFGEQYF; CDR3nt: TGCGCCAGCAGCCACGCTTGGACTAGATTTGGCGAGCAGTACTTC
len: 16; abundance: .; d_gene: .; j_gene: TRBJ2-1; v_gene: TRBV4-2; CDR3aa: CASSQDERITYNEQFF; CDR3nt: TGTGCCAGCAGCCAAGATGAGCGTATCACCTACAATGAGCAGTTCTTC
len: 16; abundance: few; d_gene: .; j_gene: TRBJ1-5; v_gene: TRBV28; CDR3aa: CASSFWAGTSNQPQHF; CDR3nt: TGTGCCAGCAGTTTCTGGGCAGGTACTAGCAATCAGCCCCAGCATTTT
len: 15; abundance: .; d_gene: TRBD1; j_gene: TRBJ2-7; v_gene: TRBV10-1; CDR3aa: CASSADRGQGYEQYF; CDR3nt: TGCGCCAGCAGTGCGGACAGGGGGCAGGGATACGAGCAGTACTTC